Shown below are 31 T cell receptor beta chains from a single sample sequenced in a study of PD-1 blockade in classical Hodgkin lymphoma. Every patient had relapsed following autologous stem cell transplantation, and cohorts differed in brentuximab vedotin exposure. Produced via immunoSEQ multiplex PCR; TCRdb's table is partial and in-frame only. There are around 25,000 clones in the sample; roughly 68% occur only once, and approximately 10% lies in the top ten. This material consisted of peripheral blood mononuclear cells (PBMCs), taken before the second cycle of nivolumab. The receptors were sampled from a human donor with classical Hodgkin lymphoma.

The J gene is TRBJ2-7, the V gene TRBV21-1; the table's D call TRBD1 went unverified against the DNA. TRBV21-1 is noted as a pseudogene. The CDR3 has 18 amino acids. The CDR3 loop reads CASSTELHRDTTLYEQYF. In DNA form, the CDR3 reads TGTGCCAGCAGCACCGAACTGCACCGGGACACGACCCTCTACGAGCAGTACTTC.

V usage is TRBV11-3 and J usage is TRBJ1-1, with TRBD1 as a possible D gene (6 bases). The germline V gene has CDR1 SGHNT and CDR2 YENEEA. V lost 0 bases, J lost 1 base, and 15 bases lay in between. The CDR3 length is 17 residues. The CDR3 DNA sequence: TGTGCCAGCAGCTTAGAAACGAGGAGGGGGGGGAACACTGAAGCTTTCTTT. Residues: CASSLETRRGGNTEAFF.

A word on this clone: In the same sample, other DNA sequences code for this CDR3. This rearrangement joins TRBV11-2 to TRBJ2-7, with 8 bases aligning to TRBD1. This CDR3 is built from 15 residues. Germline V gene data show CDR1 as SGHAT and CDR2 as FQNNGV. V shed 4 bases, J shed 1 base, and the junction held 6 bases outside the gene matches. This CDR3 reads CASSSPGQGSYEQYF. For the CDR3, the DNA is TGTGCCAGCAGCTCGCCCGGACAGGGATCCTACGAGCAGTACTTC.

In its sample, this clone was seen a few times. The V and J genes are TRBV7-2 and TRBJ2-7; D is ambiguous. The CDR3 runs 13 residues. Trimming shortened V by 3 bases and J by 6 bases, and 12 bases separated the two germline ends. CDR1 is SGHTA, CDR2 FQGNSA, per germline. The CDR3 sequence is CASSLFLAAEQYF. The CDR3 coding sequence is TGTGCCAGCAGCTTGTTTCTCGCCGCCGAGCAGTACTTC.

The V gene is TRBV19, the J gene TRBJ2-2, with D hard to call. Germline values: CDR1 LNHDA, CDR2 SQIVND (reference sequence). V was clipped by 4 bases and J by 0 bases, with 12 bases between them. The CDR3 has 16 residues. DNA for the CDR3: TGTGCCAGTAGTACCTACAGTATTACGAACACCGGGGAGCTGTTTTTT. Its translation is CASSTYSITNTGELFF. The full variable domain, in which reference TRBV19 and TRBJ2-2 provide the parts outside the CDR3, is DGGITQSPKYLFRKEGQNVTLSCEQNLNHDAMYWYRQDPGQGLRLIYYSQIVNDFQKGDIAEGYSVSREKKESFPLTVTSAQKNPTAFYLCASSTYSITNTGELFFGEGSRLTVL.

The rearrangement uses TRBV4-1 and TRBJ2-2; D is undetermined. This CDR3 is 16 amino acids long. CDR1 is MGHRA, CDR2 YSYEKL, per germline. The V end lost 1 base, the J end lost 2 bases, and 11 bases lay between the germline ends. The CDR3 region has the DNA TGCGCCAGCAGCCAAGTAGTGTCTATAAACACCGGGGAGCTGTTTTTT. Translating gives CASSQVVSINTGELFF.

Only a few counts were recorded for this clone. J is TRBJ1-1 and V is TRBV7-9; D uncertain. Trimming took 5 bases from V and 0 from J, leaving 13 bases between them. In germline, CDR1 is SEHNR, CDR2 FQNEAQ (reference sequence). This CDR3 has 15 amino acids. CDR3 sequence reads: CASSPQGRLNTEAFF. The CDR3 nucleotides are TGTGCCAGCAGCCCCCAAGGGAGATTGAACACTGAAGCTTTCTTT.

The chain recombines TRBV9 with TRBJ2-2; 8 bases line up with TRBD1. The CDR3 loop spans 15 amino acids. Per the germline V gene, CDR1 is SGDLS and CDR2 is YYNGEE. The J segment lost 1 base and the V segment lost 6 bases, leaving 5 bases of the junction unmatched. The CDR3 region is CASNPGTGNTGELFF. Here the CDR3 DNA reads TGTGCCAGCAACCCCGGGACAGGGAACACCGGGGAGCTGTTTTTT.

The chain uses TRBV7-2 and TRBJ2-1; TRBD2 might be the D (6 bases). Germline V gene data show CDR1 as SGHTA and CDR2 as FQGNSA. CDR3 length: 15 residues. The V and J ends lost 4 bases and 2 bases respectively, with 12 bases between them. In DNA, the CDR3 is TGTGCCAGCAGCTCCGGTGGGGGGACCTACAATGAGCAGTTCTTC. Protein sequence: CASSSGGGTYNEQFF.

The chain links TRBV5-1 to TRBJ1-3; 7 bases align to TRBD1. Germline lookup yields CDR1 SGHRS and CDR2 YFSETQ. The CDR3 is 16 residues long. The V segment lost 0 bases and the J segment 2 bases; nucleotides outside the gene matches: 5. The CDR3 loop reads CASSLGGGRTGNTIYF. The CDR3 nucleotides are TGCGCCAGCAGCTTGGGAGGGGGCCGGACTGGAAACACCATATATTTT.

J is TRBJ1-1 and V is TRBV5-5; 9 bases agree with TRBD1. Germline V gene data show CDR1 as SGHKS and CDR2 as YYEKEE (reference sequence). This CDR3 contains 15 residues. With V trimmed by 5 bases and J by 5 bases, 10 bases remained unmatched. CDR3 region: CASSYRDRDGTEAFF. The CDR3 DNA follows: TGTGCCAGCAGTTACAGGGACAGGGATGGAACTGAAGCTTTCTTT.

This rearrangement joins TRBV14 to TRBJ2-1; D unresolved. The V end lost 0 bases, the J end lost 4 bases, and 10 bases lay between the germline ends. There are 15 residues in the CDR3. CDR1 is SGHDN, CDR2 FVKESK, per germline. CDR3 DNA sequence: TGTGCCAGCAGCCAAGATTTAGGATCATACAATGAGCAGTTCTTC. It specifies CASSQDLGSYNEQFF.

V usage is TRBV18 and J usage is TRBJ1-6; TRBD1 agrees at 9 bases. Germline V lookup: CDR1 KGHSH, CDR2 LQKENI. The J segment lost 7 bases and the V segment lost 1 base, leaving 5 bases of the junction unmatched. This CDR3 has 16 residues. CDR3 nucleotide sequence: TGTGCCAGCTCACCACGGACCGGGACAGGGAATTCACCCCTCCACTTT. Its translation is CASSPRTGTGNSPLHF.

The rearrangement uses TRBV2 and TRBJ1-5, with D perhaps matching TRBD1 (5 bases). The germline V gene encodes CDR1 SNHLY and CDR2 FYNNEI. Trimming cost V 6 bases and J 3 bases, with 12 bases left between them. The CDR3 contains 14 residues. The CDR3 coding sequence is TGTGCCAGCAGCTTCGACAGAATCAATCAGCCCCAGCATTTT. Protein sequence: CASSFDRINQPQHF.

The chain is built from TRBV5-6 and TRBJ2-2; D is perhaps TRBD1 (6 bases). The length of the CDR3 is 16 residues. Germline CDR1 SGHDT, CDR2 YYEEEE. Trimming left V 3 bases short and J 3 bases short, with 15 bases between. CDR3 amino acids: CASSSPDSSYTGELFF. CDR3 bases: TGTGCCAGCAGCTCGCCGGACAGTTCCTACACCGGGGAGCTGTTTTTT.

This rearrangement joins TRBV11-2 to TRBJ2-1; 7 bases are shared with TRBD2. This CDR3 spans 15 amino acids. Per the germline V gene, CDR1 is SGHAT and CDR2 is FQNNGV. Trimming cost V 3 bases and J 2 bases; bases outside gene matches: 4. The CDR3 loop reads CASSFGLGAYNEQFF. The CDR3 DNA reads as TGTGCCAGCAGCTTCGGACTAGGGGCCTACAATGAGCAGTTCTTC.

V usage is TRBV19 and J usage is TRBJ1-5; D not certain. Trimming removed 0 bases from V and 5 bases from J, with 2 bases in between. This CDR3 has 12 amino acids. The germline V gene has CDR1 LNHDA and CDR2 SQIVND (reference sequence). The CDR3 reads CASSIDYQPQHF. CDR3 DNA: TGTGCCAGTAGTATAGATTATCAGCCCCAGCATTTT.

CDR3 DNA: TGCGCCAGCAGCTTGGGGTCTAGCCGGAACACCGGGGAGCTGTTTTTT. Its translation is CASSLGSSRNTGELFF. The rearrangement joins TRBV5-1 to TRBJ2-2, with D maybe TRBD2 (5 bases). V was shortened by 0 bases and J by 1 base, with 10 bases between the two germline ends. The CDR3 totals 16 residues. CDR1 and CDR2 (germline): SGHRS, YFSETQ.

This clone ranks as medium-sized. The CDR3 nucleotides are TGTGCCAGTAGTCGTACTAGCGGGAGCTACGAGCAGTACTTC. It yields the protein CASSRTSGSYEQYF. This sequence joins TRBV19 and TRBJ2-7; 11 bases agree with TRBD2. CDR1 and CDR2 (germline): LNHDA, SQIVND (reference sequence). The V gene end was trimmed by 5 bases and the J gene end by 3 bases; junction bases not matched to a gene: 3. This CDR3 has 14 residues.

The chain is built from TRBV30 and TRBJ2-5; D is uncertain. The J call may be mistaken, given a closer DNA end match to TRBJ2-7. This CDR3 has 12 residues. Looked up from germline, CDR1 is GTSNPN and CDR2 is SVGIG (reference sequence). CDR3 in DNA: TGTGCCTGGAAGTCTTTCGCGTACGAGCAGTACTTC. It is translated as CAWKSFAYEQYF.

The chain employs TRBV7-2 and TRBJ1-2; D not certain. Germline V gene data show CDR1 as SGHTA and CDR2 as FQGNSA. The ends were cut back, 2 bases at V and 5 bases at J, with 15 bases in the middle. The CDR3 contains 15 residues. CDR3: CASSLFWQEIYGYTF. The CDR3 coding sequence is TGTGCCAGCAGCTTATTTTGGCAGGAGATTTATGGCTACACCTTC.

V is TRBV15 and J is TRBJ2-7; possibly TRBD1 or TRBD2 for D (6 bases each). The CDR3 sequence is 17 residues long. V dropped 4 bases and J dropped 3 bases, with 22 bases sitting between them. Looked up from germline, CDR1 is LNHNV and CDR2 is YYDKDF (reference sequence). CDR3 amino acids: CATSIAFGGGRGYEQYF. For the CDR3, the DNA is TGTGCCACCAGCATAGCTTTCGGAGGGGGAAGGGGCTACGAGCAGTACTTC.

Turning to this clone: The same CDR3 also results from other DNA sequences found in this sample. The rearrangement joins TRBV28 to TRBJ2-5, with D hard to call. V lost 3 bases to trimming and J lost 5 bases, with 10 bases between them. The CDR3 length is 13 residues. Germline CDR1 MDHEN, CDR2 SYDVKM. The CDR3 is CASSLSGQETQYF. The CDR3 coding sequence is TGTGCCAGCAGTTTGTCCGGGCAGGAGACCCAGTACTTC.

This clone appeared once. The chain joins TRBV11-2 to TRBJ1-3, with unresolved D. The CDR3 length is 15 residues. Germline V CDR1 and CDR2: SGHAT, FQNNGV. The V and J ends lost 6 bases and 0 bases respectively, with 12 bases between them. The CDR3: CASSRQLFSGNTIYF. CDR3 in DNA: TGTGCCAGCAGTCGACAACTTTTCTCTGGAAACACCATATATTTT. Full variable domain (rest looked up from reference TRBV11-2 and TRBJ1-3): EAGVAQSPRYKIIEKRQSVAFWCNPISGHATLYWYQQILGQGPKLLIQFQNNGVVDDSQLPKDRFSAERLKGVDSTLKIQPAKLEDSAVYLCASSRQLFSGNTIYFGEGSWLTVV.

This chain joins TRBV6-6 and TRBJ1-2; D not resolved. CDR3 size: 12 residues. The V end was cut by 3 bases, the J end by 4 bases, with 6 bases between. CDR1 is MNHNY and CDR2 is SVGAGI in the germline V gene (reference sequence). The CDR3 DNA is TGTGCCAGCAGTTATTTGGGCTATGGCTACACCTTC. The encoded protein is CASSYLGYGYTF.

This clone has only one observation. The gene calls are TRBV2 and TRBJ1-1, with D possibly TRBD1 on 5 matching bases. The CDR3 consists of 13 residues. From germline, CDR1 is SNHLY and CDR2 FYNNEI. Trimming cost V 1 base and J 6 bases, with 9 bases left between them. The CDR3 reads CASSEDRPSEAFF. The DNA for the CDR3 is TGTGCCAGCAGTGAAGACAGGCCGTCTGAAGCTTTCTTT.

The rearrangement links TRBV6-1 to TRBJ1-4, with 9 nucleotides matching TRBD1. V shed 7 bases, J shed 8 bases, and the junction held 8 bases outside the gene matches. Germline values: CDR1 MNHNS, CDR2 SASEGT. CDR3 length: 14 amino acids. The DNA for the CDR3 is TGTGCCAGCACCAGGACAGGGGTGGACGAAAAACTGTTTTTT. Translating gives CASTRTGVDEKLFF.

The chain employs TRBV19 and TRBJ2-7; D could derive from TRBD1 or TRBD2 (5 bases each). The CDR3 has 13 amino acids. CDR1 is LNHDA, CDR2 SQIVND, per germline (reference sequence). Trimming pared 8 bases from V and 7 bases from J, leaving 18 bases between. The CDR3 loop reads CASSRDGGREQYF. The CDR3 DNA reads TGTGCCAGTTCCCGGGACGGTGGAAGGGAGCAGTACTTC.

The chain has TRBV5-4 and TRBJ2-1; D unresolved. The CDR3 runs to 14 residues. Trimming removed 3 bases from V and 1 base from J, with 8 bases in between. Per the germline V gene, CDR1 is SGHNT and CDR2 is YYREEE (reference sequence). CDR3 sequence (DNA): TGTGCCAGCAGCTCCTCACCTTCCTACAATGAGCAGTTCTTC. It is translated as CASSSSPSYNEQFF.

The rearrangement uses TRBV7-9 and TRBJ1-2; D unresolved. V was trimmed by 5 bases and J by 4 bases, leaving 11 bases between them. The CDR3 covers 13 residues. In germline, CDR1 is SEHNR, CDR2 FQNEAQ (reference sequence). The CDR3 nucleotides read TGTGCCAGCAGCCCCGGATGGGGCTATGGCTACACCTTC. It encodes CASSPGWGYGYTF.

The chain links TRBV19 to TRBJ2-2; TRBD2 aligns across 7 bases. Germline V gives CDR1 LNHDA, CDR2 SQIVND (reference sequence). The CDR3 length is 14 residues. Unmatched junction bases numbered 2, after V lost 3 bases and J lost 4 bases. This CDR3 reads CASSIERGTGELFF. DNA of the CDR3: TGTGCCAGTAGTATTGAGCGGGGCACCGGGGAGCTGTTTTTT.